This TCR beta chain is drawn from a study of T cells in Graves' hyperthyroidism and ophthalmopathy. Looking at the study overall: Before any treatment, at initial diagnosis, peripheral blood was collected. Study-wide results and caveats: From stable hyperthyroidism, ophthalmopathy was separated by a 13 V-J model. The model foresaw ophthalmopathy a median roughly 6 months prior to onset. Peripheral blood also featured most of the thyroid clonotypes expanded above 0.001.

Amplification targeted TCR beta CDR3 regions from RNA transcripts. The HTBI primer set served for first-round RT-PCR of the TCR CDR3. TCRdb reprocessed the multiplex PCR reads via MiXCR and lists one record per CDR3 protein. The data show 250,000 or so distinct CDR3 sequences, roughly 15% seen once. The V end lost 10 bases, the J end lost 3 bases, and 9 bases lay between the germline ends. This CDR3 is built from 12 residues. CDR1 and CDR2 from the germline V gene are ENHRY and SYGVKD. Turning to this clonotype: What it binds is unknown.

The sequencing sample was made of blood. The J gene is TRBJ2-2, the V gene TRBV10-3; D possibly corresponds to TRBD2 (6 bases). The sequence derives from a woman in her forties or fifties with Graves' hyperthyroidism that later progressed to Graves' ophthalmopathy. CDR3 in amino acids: CATLAYTGELFF. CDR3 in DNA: TGTGCCACCCTAGCGTACACCGGGGAGCTGTTTTTT.